What follows are 4 T cell receptor beta chains derived from one specimen sequenced in a study of identical twins. One entry per CDR3 protein, called by TCRdb with MiXCR from the 5' RACE reads. The sample consists of 200,000 to 250,000 distinct CDR3 sequences, 6.5% to 8.5% of them appearing once. This sample was shared with a second study, whose subject was yellow fever vaccine responses in identical twins.

Sequences were obtained from memory (CD45RO+) T cells sorted from blood. These receptors originate from a woman under 30 in good health.

Only a few counts were recorded for this clonotype. V usage is TRBV15 and J usage is TRBJ2-7; 10 bases match TRBD1. The CDR3 contains 15 residues. Germline V gene sequence: CDR1 LNHNV, CDR2 YYDKDF (reference sequence). J was trimmed by 7 bases and V by 5 bases; bases with no gene match: 11. CDR3 amino acids: CATSLRRQGAWEQYF. The CDR3 DNA reads TGTGCCACCAGCTTGAGGCGACAGGGGGCCTGGGAGCAGTACTTC.

V and J are TRBV28 and TRBJ1-5; a weak D match, TRBD1 (6 bases). Germline V gives CDR1 MDHEN, CDR2 SYDVKM. V was pared by 5 bases and J by 0 bases, with 17 bases between. The CDR3 is 17 amino acids. The chain's CDR3 is CASSPPGGSYSNQPQHF. DNA for the CDR3: TGTGCCAGCAGTCCACCTGGGGGCAGCTATAGCAATCAGCCCCAGCATTTT.

This clonotype has a count of ten or more. V and J are TRBV12-3 or TRBV12-4 and TRBJ2-5; 10 bases map to TRBD1. There are 14 residues in the CDR3. After removal of 7 bases from V and 4 bases from J, the junction contained 6 bases not matched to a gene. CDR3 residues: CASNRDRGVETQYF. The CDR3 DNA sequence: TGTGCCAGCAACCGGGACAGGGGAGTAGAGACCCAGTACTTC.

This clonotype was observed at least ten times. V and J are TRBV5-5 and TRBJ2-1; TRBD2 matches 11 bases. Germline loops: CDR1 SGHKS, CDR2 YYEKEE (reference sequence). V dropped 3 bases and J dropped 7; count of bases not matched to a gene: 6. The CDR3 covers 15 residues. CDR3 residues: CASSSVAGGSNEQFF. The CDR3, as DNA: TGTGCCAGCAGCTCTGTAGCGGGGGGGAGTAATGAGCAGTTCTTC. Full variable domain (missing parts from reference TRBV5-5 and TRBJ2-1): DAGVTQSPTHLIKTRGQQVTLRCSPISGHKSVSWYQQVLGQGPQFIFQYYEKEERGRGNFPDRFSARQFPNYSSELNVNALLLGDSALYLCASSSVAGGSNEQFFGPGTRLTVL.